The clone carrying this T cell receptor beta chain has ten or more counts. Antigen: not known. There are 16 residues in the CDR3. Trimming left V 3 bases short and J 1 base short, with 16 bases between. Germline V gene sequence: CDR1 SGHVS, CDR2 FQNEAQ. The source of the sample is a study of T cells after yellow fever vaccination. In the study overall: Any fraction with a low cell number was prepared using SMART-Seq v4 Ultra Low Input.

General observations from the study: Reappearance after the booster was seen for most primary-vaccination clones, at around 95% CD4 and 80% to 90% CD8. Among all clonotypes, a small share was observed in both CD4 and CD8 compartments.

A single record per CDR3 protein comes from TCRdb applying MiXCR to the 5' RACE reads. The table shows under 200,000 distinct CDR3 sequences, with approximately 10% occurring only once. The chain combines TRBV7-8 with TRBJ2-7, with D perhaps matching TRBD2 (6 bases). This sequence originates from a man aged 18 to 29 who received the YFV17D yellow fever vaccine. Sample: CD8+ T cells sorted from PBMCs, taken 15 days after the yellow fever booster vaccination. The CDR3 protein is CASSLGILGGSYEQYV. CDR3 DNA: TGTGCCAGCAGCTTGGGGATTTTGGGGGGATCCTACGAGCAGTACGTC.